This T cell receptor (beta chain) came from a study of shared clonotypes between healthy human individuals. Study summary: Aged 18 to 49, the donors were a couple of women and a few men. Per-donor plates numbered three CD4 naive, three CD4 memory, two CD8 naive and one CD8 memory.

In germline, CDR1 is LGHNA, CDR2 YNFKEQ. The CDR3 runs to 15 residues. Between the trimmed V and J ends, which lost 5 bases and 3 bases, there was a span of 17 bases. This clone was recorded once. Assay runs were performed at deep level. TCRdb keeps only in-frame clones here, not all; method: immunoSEQ multiplex PCR. The table lists a few hundred thousand clones, around 97% of them singletons. This chain joins TRBV4-2 and TRBJ2-7; D may be TRBD1 or TRBD2 (5 bases each). The sequence derives from a young woman in good health. The sample was naive CD4+ T cells sorted from blood. Subset here: CD45RA+ positively selected. The CDR3, as DNA: TGTGCCAGCAGCGAGAGGGGCCCAAGAATCTACGAGCAGTACTTC. It specifies CASSERGPRIYEQYF.